The next 21 T cell receptor beta chains were all read from a single sample in a study of T cells in Graves' hyperthyroidism and ophthalmopathy. Amplification targeted TCR beta CDR3 regions from RNA transcripts. The TCR CDR3 was amplified in a first-round RT-PCR using the HTBI primer set. TCRdb reprocessed the multiplex PCR reads via MiXCR and lists one record per CDR3 protein. Of about 250,000 distinct CDR3 sequences listed, almost 25% are singletons. What was sequenced was blood. The source is a middle-aged woman with Graves' ophthalmopathy.

This clonotype was counted at least ten times. This rearrangement joins TRBV12-3 or TRBV12-4 to TRBJ1-5, with D possibly being TRBD1 (5 bases). The length of the CDR3 is 15 residues. Trimming left V 5 bases short and J 5 bases short, with 16 bases between. The CDR3 coding sequence is TGTGCCAGCAGTCCAGGGTTTTTCGAAGATCAGCCCCAGCATTTT. As protein: CASSPGFFEDQPQHF.

This clonotype was seen repeatedly, ten times or more. The chain carries TRBV30 and TRBJ1-6; unclear D gene. V lost 0 bases, J lost 10 bases, and 16 bases lay in between. Germline V gives CDR1 GTSNPN, CDR2 SVGIG (reference sequence). This CDR3 region has 15 residues. The CDR3 coding sequence is TGTGCCTGGAGTGTACTTTTCCGGGAGGGCTCACCCCTCCACTTT. It is translated as CAWSVLFREGSPLHF.

This clonotype was counted ten times or more. The chain has TRBV5-4 and TRBJ1-1; D unclear. V was pared by 0 bases and J by 1 base, with 7 bases between. The CDR3 is 14 amino acids. The germline V gene encodes CDR1 SGHNT and CDR2 YYREEE (reference sequence). The CDR3 loop is CASSLALRNTEAFF. As DNA, the CDR3 is TGTGCCAGCAGCTTGGCCCTTAGGAACACTGAAGCTTTCTTT.

This clonotype showed up many times. This rearrangement joins TRBV28 to TRBJ2-7; no reliable D call. This CDR3 has 11 amino acids. V lost 6 bases to trimming and J lost 9 bases, with 12 bases between them. Per germline, CDR1 MDHEN and CDR2 SYDVKM. The CDR3 is CASRTQGWQYF. DNA for the CDR3: TGTGCCAGCAGAACACAAGGGTGGCAGTACTTC.

This clonotype was counted at least ten times. The CDR3 region is CASSLEAKETQYF. The CDR3, as DNA: TGTGCCAGCAGCTTGGAGGCGAAAGAGACCCAGTACTTC. This chain links TRBV11-3 with TRBJ2-5; maybe TRBD2 (5 bases). Germline-derived CDR1 and CDR2 are SGHNT and YENEEA. V gave up 3 bases and J gave up 3 bases, with 8 bases separating them. The CDR3 is made up of 13 amino acids.

This clonotype was seen repeatedly, ten times or more. This chain uses TRBV10-3 with TRBJ2-7, with D possibly matching TRBD1 (6 bases). Trimming removed 3 bases from V and 7 bases from J, with 13 bases in between. CDR3 length: 13 residues. Germline V gene data show CDR1 as ENHRY and CDR2 as SYGVKD. The CDR3 DNA reads TGTGCCATCAGTGAACAGGGTGGTGGTGAGCAGTACTTC. Its protein is CAISEQGGGEQYF.

The chain employs TRBV24-1 and TRBJ1-2, with a tentative D call TRBD1 (5 bases). Germline lookup yields CDR1 KGHDR and CDR2 SFDVKD. With 4 bases removed from V and 9 bases from J, the gap between germline ends came to 11 bases. The CDR3 runs to 12 residues. This chain's CDR3 is CATSEAGWSYTF. Written as DNA, the CDR3 is TGTGCCACCAGTGAGGCAGGGTGGAGCTACACCTTC.

The chain links TRBV6-1 to TRBJ1-2; D might be TRBD1 (5 bases). Trimming took off 1 base at V and 2 bases at J, with 11 bases between the two ends. The germline CDR1 and CDR2 sequences are MNHNS and SASEGT. There are 15 residues in the CDR3. CDR3 residues: CASSEGWGRNYGYTF. CDR3 nucleotide sequence: TGTGCCAGCAGTGAAGGATGGGGCAGAAACTATGGCTACACCTTC.

The sample holds many counts of this clonotype. The chain employs TRBV10-3 and TRBJ1-5, with D possibly matching TRBD1 (5 bases). Germline CDR1 and CDR2: ENHRY and SYGVKD. The CDR3 sequence is 13 residues long. The V and J ends lost 4 bases and 3 bases respectively, with 7 bases between them. DNA for the CDR3: TGTGCCATCAGTGGGGGCCTCAATCAGCCCCAGCATTTT. Its protein is CAISGGLNQPQHF.

This clonotype was counted at least ten times. This chain connects TRBV28 to TRBJ1-1, with TRBD1 identical over 8 bases. The germline V gene has CDR1 MDHEN and CDR2 SYDVKM. V gave up 3 bases and J gave up 5 bases; unmatched junction bases: 11. This CDR3 contains 16 residues. In nucleotides, the CDR3 is TGTGCCAGCAGTTTTCCCTTCTACAGGGGGAAGACTGAAGCTTTCTTT. It encodes CASSFPFYRGKTEAFF.

This clonotype showed up many times. CDR3 region: CASSLDGTGFTEAFF. CDR3 bases: TGTGCCAGCAGCTTAGATGGGACAGGCTTTACTGAAGCTTTCTTT. The rearrangement uses TRBV11-2 and TRBJ1-1, with 8 bases identical to TRBD1. J lost 5 bases, V lost 0 bases, and 5 bases had no gene match. Germline V lookup: CDR1 SGHAT, CDR2 FQNNGV. The CDR3 has 15 residues. The variable domain in full, with the rest retrieved from reference TRBV11-2 and TRBJ1-1, is EAGVAQSPRYKIIEKRQSVAFWCNPISGHATLYWYQQILGQGPKLLIQFQNNGVVDDSQLPKDRFSAERLKGVDSTLKIQPAKLEDSAVYLCASSLDGTGFTEAFFGQGTRLTVV.

The chain is built from TRBV6-2 or TRBV6-3 and TRBJ2-5; D unclear. Per germline, CDR1 MNHEY and CDR2 SVGEGT. V was trimmed by 0 bases and J by 0 bases, leaving 14 bases between them. The CDR3 has 17 residues. The DNA for the CDR3 is TGTGCCAGCAGTTACTCGATCGGTGAGACCAACCAAGAGACCCAGTACTTC. Residues: CASSYSIGETNQETQYF.

This clonotype showed up many times. The V and J genes are TRBV24-1 and TRBJ1-1; D might be TRBD1 (6 bases). Trimming removed 1 base at V and 10 bases at J, with 9 bases between. Germline CDR1 KGHDR, CDR2 SFDVKD. CDR3 size: 12 residues. The DNA of the CDR3 is TGTGCCACCAGTGATTTAAGGGGGAGAGCTTTCTTT. It specifies CATSDLRGRAFF.

This clonotype was detected only a few times. The J gene is TRBJ2-7, the V gene TRBV28; TRBD1 is a possible D gene (6 bases). The CDR3 is 13 amino acids. V was shortened by 7 bases and J by 3 bases, with 13 bases between the two germline ends. Germline CDR1 is MDHEN and CDR2 is SYDVKM. CDR3 DNA sequence: TGTGCCAGCACAACAGGGAAGGGCTACGAGCAGTACTTC. Translating gives CASTTGKGYEQYF.

V gene TRBV6-5 combines with J gene TRBJ1-2; no clear D. Germline V gene data show CDR1 as MNHEY and CDR2 as SVGAGI. V was shortened by 2 bases and J by 0 bases, with 13 bases between the two germline ends. The CDR3 consists of 16 residues. In DNA form, the CDR3 reads TGTGCCAGCAGTTACGACCGGAGACAAGCTAACTATGGCTACACCTTC. Its translation is CASSYDRRQANYGYTF.

V gene TRBV11-2 combines with J gene TRBJ2-6; D is perhaps TRBD1 (5 bases). Germline V gene sequence: CDR1 SGHAT, CDR2 FQNNGV. The CDR3 is made up of 16 amino acids. Trimming pared 10 bases from V and 0 bases from J, leaving 16 bases between. In nucleotides, the CDR3 is TGTGCCACCCAGAAAGGGGCGAACTCTGGGGCCAACGTCCTGACTTTC. Protein product: CATQKGANSGANVLTF. Full variable domain (rest looked up from reference TRBV11-2 and TRBJ2-6): EAGVAQSPRYKIIEKRQSVAFWCNPISGHATLYWYQQILGQGPKLLIQFQNNGVVDDSQLPKDRFSAERLKGVDSTLKIQPAKLEDSAVYLCATQKGANSGANVLTFGAGSRLTVL.

Ten or more counts support this clonotype. The genes are TRBV27 and TRBJ1-1, with D possibly being TRBD1 (5 bases). Germline V gives CDR1 MNHEY, CDR2 SMNVEV (reference sequence). V was pared by 10 bases and J by 1 base, with 16 bases between. This CDR3 is 14 amino acids long. Here the CDR3 DNA reads TGTGCCACCCTGGCCGACAGACCGAACACTGAAGCTTTCTTT. It specifies CATLADRPNTEAFF.

The chain links TRBV19 to TRBJ1-2; D gene uncertain. The length of the CDR3 is 16 residues. V was trimmed by 1 base and J by 0 bases, leaving 12 bases between them. Germline V lookup: CDR1 LNHDA, CDR2 SQIVND (reference sequence). The CDR3 protein is CASSIAPMGSNYGYTF. CDR3 sequence (DNA): TGTGCCAGTAGTATAGCCCCGATGGGCTCTAACTATGGCTACACCTTC.

The rearrangement uses TRBV12-3 or TRBV12-4 and TRBJ2-5, with TRBD2 identical over 8 bases. J lost 7 bases, V lost 5 bases, and 9 bases had no gene match. The CDR3 is 14 amino acids. The CDR3 loop reads CASSVDSGTGTQYF. The CDR3 region has the DNA TGTGCCAGCAGTGTCGATAGCGGGACGGGGACCCAGTACTTC.

This clonotype was observed many times. The chain uses TRBV28 and TRBJ2-7, with 9 bases aligning to TRBD1. Germline values: CDR1 MDHEN, CDR2 SYDVKM. The CDR3 length is 17 residues. Losses at the gene ends were 6 bases for V and 5 bases for J; bases not matched to a gene: 17. CDR3 protein: CASSPIDPGQGTHEQYF. Here the CDR3 DNA reads TGTGCCAGCAGCCCCATAGACCCGGGACAGGGTACCCACGAGCAGTACTTC.

In the case of this clonotype: This may stem from a read error, because a much larger clone lies one nucleotide away. The chain has TRBV30 and TRBJ2-7, with D perhaps assigned TRBD1 or TRBD2 (5 bases each). Germline CDR1 and CDR2: GTSNPN and SVGIG (reference sequence). The CDR3 contains 15 residues. V lost 0 bases, J lost 6 bases, and 18 bases lay in between. The CDR3 loop reads CAWSVFPLRGAEQYF. Here the CDR3 DNA reads TGTGCCTGGAGTGTATTTCCGCTGAGGGGTGCCGAGCAGTACTTC.